These 21 T cell receptor beta chains came from one sample sequenced in a study of control samples from healthy donors and cancer patients. TCRdb's table, derived via immunoSEQ multiplex PCR, lists solely in-frame clones and lacks some. Of 130,000 or so clones detected, around 90% appear once; the ten largest clones hold more than 6.5%. The sequenced material came from blood. These receptors were obtained from a man aged 35-49 years in good health.

The chain combines TRBV7-9 with TRBJ2-7, with TRBD1 matching 8 bases. Germline CDR1 reads SEHNR; CDR2 reads FQNEAQ (reference sequence). The CDR3 is made up of 16 amino acids. The J segment lost 2 bases and the V segment lost 3 bases, leaving 9 bases of the junction unmatched. CDR3 DNA: TGTGCCAGCAGCTTGGCATCCCGGGACAGGCCCTACGAGCAGTACTTC. Amino acid sequence: CASSLASRDRPYEQYF.

The V gene is TRBV5-4, the J gene TRBJ2-1; 11 bases map to TRBD2. Trimming took 0 bases from V and 14 from J; bases not matched to a gene: 7. This CDR3 spans 14 amino acids. Per germline, CDR1 SGHNT and CDR2 YYREEE (reference sequence). The CDR3 protein is CASSLVGTSGRKFF. The CDR3 DNA sequence: TGTGCCAGCAGCTTGGTTGGGACTAGCGGCCGTAAGTTCTTC. The full variable domain, its missing parts supplied by reference TRBV5-4 and TRBJ2-1, is ETGVTQSPTHLIKTRGQQVTLRCSSQSGHNTVSWYQQALGQGPQFIFQYYREEENGRGNFPPRFSGLQFPNYSSELNVNALELDDSALYLCASSLVGTSGRKFFGPGTRLTVL.

V gene TRBV5-6 combines with J gene TRBJ2-1, with 11 nucleotides matching TRBD2. This CDR3 is built from 17 residues. Trimming at V came to 6 bases and at J to 3 bases, leaving 11 bases not matched to a gene. Looked up from germline, CDR1 is SGHDT and CDR2 is YYEEEE. Here the CDR3 DNA reads TGTGCCAGCAACTCCCCCCTAGCGGGGGGATTCTACAATGAGCAGTTCTTC. It codes for CASNSPLAGGFYNEQFF.

This clone was detected only a few times. The V gene is TRBV29-1, the J gene TRBJ2-7, with a weak D call TRBD1 (5 bases). Deletions cut 6 bases from V and 0 bases from J, with 12 bases between. This CDR3 has 13 residues. Germline CDR1 SQVTM, CDR2 ANQGSEA. The CDR3 is CSVSTGNSYEQYF. The CDR3 DNA reads TGCAGCGTGTCCACAGGAAACTCCTACGAGCAGTACTTC.

The genes are TRBV18 and TRBJ1-3; TRBD1 matches at 7 bases. There are 16 residues in the CDR3. J lost 1 base, V lost 5 bases, and 8 bases had no gene match. Germline V gives CDR1 KGHSH, CDR2 LQKENI. The CDR3 protein is CASSSRTTGSGNTIYF. CDR3 nucleotide sequence: TGTGCCAGCTCATCTAGGACGACAGGGTCTGGAAACACCATATATTTT.

This chain uses TRBV25-1 with TRBJ2-7; 7 bases match TRBD1. Germline V gene data show CDR1 as MGHDK and CDR2 as SYGVNS. The CDR3 is made up of 13 amino acids. V was clipped by 6 bases and J by 2 bases; unmatched bases: 4. CDR3 protein: CASSRQGTYEQYF. CDR3 in DNA: TGTGCCAGCAGCCGACAGGGTACCTACGAGCAGTACTTC.

The chain carries TRBV10-3 and TRBJ2-3; the D gene is possibly TRBD2 (6 bases). From germline, CDR1 is ENHRY and CDR2 SYGVKD. This CDR3 contains 12 residues. V was cut by 6 bases and J by 3 bases, with 7 bases left in between. CDR3 region: CAISRETDTQYF. CDR3 nucleotide sequence: TGTGCCATCAGCCGGGAGACAGATACGCAGTATTTT.

As to this clone: This same CDR3 is encoded by further DNA sequences in the sample. This chain uses TRBV7-9 with TRBJ2-7; no reliable D call. V lost 3 bases and J 0 bases, leaving 9 bases between the germline ends. The CDR3 extends over 14 amino acids. Germline assignment: CDR1 SEHNR and CDR2 FQNEAQ (reference sequence). CDR3 bases: TGTGCCAGCAGCTTTGACCGAAGCTCCTACGAGCAGTACTTC. It specifies CASSFDRSSYEQYF.

About this clone itself: Distinct nucleotide sequences in the sample also encode this CDR3. V usage is TRBV3-1 (or the pseudogene TRBV3-2) and J usage is TRBJ1-6, with D possibly being TRBD1 (5 bases). The CDR3 is 13 amino acids. Trimming left V 4 bases short and J 10 bases short, with 11 bases between. Germline V gene lookup returns CDR1 LGHDT and CDR2 YNNKEL (reference sequence). CDR3 region: CASSPGPSSPLHF. The CDR3 nucleotides are TGTGCCAGCAGCCCGGGACCAAGCTCACCCCTCCACTTT.

The chain carries TRBV6-2 or TRBV6-3 and TRBJ1-2; D possibly corresponds to TRBD1 (6 bases). The V end lost 6 bases, the J end lost 8 bases, and 22 bases lay between the germline ends. Germline CDR1 is MNHEY and CDR2 is SVGEGT. This CDR3 region has 15 residues. CDR3 loop: CASSRTGLSSKGYTF. The CDR3 nucleotides are TGTGCCAGCAGCCGTACAGGGTTGTCTTCGAAGGGCTACACCTTC.

This clone occurred once. The chain links TRBV4-1 to TRBJ2-3; D is tentatively TRBD1 or TRBD2 (5 bases each). The CDR3 is 19 residues long. Per germline, CDR1 MGHRA and CDR2 YSYEKL. Between the trimmed V and J ends, which lost 1 base and 3 bases, there was a span of 23 bases. The CDR3 bases are TGCGCCAGCAGCCAAGTAACGGTTGCGAGGGGCCAGGGAACAGATACGCAGTATTTT. This encodes CASSQVTVARGQGTDTQYF.

CDR3 in DNA: TGTGCCAGCAGCCAAATGCAGCTGAGACAGATGAACACTGAAGCTTTCTTT. It codes for CASSQMQLRQMNTEAFF. V and J are TRBV3-1 (or the pseudogene TRBV3-2) and TRBJ1-1; the D gene is possibly TRBD1 (5 bases). V lost 2 bases and J 0 bases, leaving 16 bases between the germline ends. This CDR3 is built from 17 residues. Germline assignment: CDR1 LGHDT and CDR2 YNNKEL (reference sequence).

This chain uses TRBV5-6 with TRBJ2-7; 8 nucleotides match TRBD1. There are 14 residues in the CDR3. CDR1 and CDR2 from the germline V gene are SGHDT and YYEEEE. V gave up 4 bases and J gave up 1 base; unmatched junction bases: 4. CDR3 sequence reads: CASSPRDRSYEQYF. CDR3 nucleotide sequence: TGTGCCAGCAGCCCCCGGGACAGGTCCTACGAGCAGTACTTC.

The chain carries TRBV2 and TRBJ2-2; TRBD1 might be the D (6 bases). This CDR3 is 13 amino acids long. Trimming cost V 7 bases and J 6 bases, with 12 bases left between them. Per germline, CDR1 SNHLY and CDR2 FYNNEI. The CDR3 nucleotides read TGTGCCAGCAATACAGGGCTGGCCGGGGAGCTGTTTTTT. It encodes CASNTGLAGELFF.

V usage is TRBV18 and J usage is TRBJ2-1; TRBD1 agrees at 10 bases. The CDR3 loop spans 15 amino acids. V was clipped by 4 bases and J by 5 bases; unmatched bases: 5. CDR1 is KGHSH, CDR2 LQKENI, per germline. In nucleotides, the CDR3 is TGTGCCAGCTCACGGGGACAGGGGAGGAACAATGAGCAGTTCTTC. Protein: CASSRGQGRNNEQFF.

The rearrangement joins TRBV18 to TRBJ2-7; D is undetermined. The CDR3 sequence is 14 residues long. V gave up 8 bases and J gave up 3 bases, with 17 bases separating them. The V gene's germline CDR1 is KGHSH and CDR2 LQKENI. CDR3 sequence: CASQPIDINYEQYF. The CDR3 bases are TGTGCCAGCCAGCCCATCGACATTAACTACGAGCAGTACTTC.

The rearrangement uses TRBV19 and TRBJ2-5; 7 nucleotides match TRBD1. The V gene end was trimmed by 3 bases and the J gene end by 1 base; junction bases not matched to a gene: 11. The CDR3 contains 17 residues. Germline assignment: CDR1 LNHDA and CDR2 SQIVND (reference sequence). The CDR3 region has the DNA TGTGCCAGTAGTATTACTTCCGGGACAGCGACCCAAGAGACCCAGTACTTC. It encodes CASSITSGTATQETQYF.

The chain has TRBV4-2 and TRBJ2-3; D is ambiguous. Germline V gene data show CDR1 as LGHNA and CDR2 as YNFKEQ. This CDR3 has 15 residues. Trimming left V 0 bases short and J 2 bases short, with 9 bases between. The chain's CDR3 is CASSQDNSYTDTQYF. The DNA for the CDR3 is TGTGCCAGCAGCCAAGATAACAGTTACACAGATACGCAGTATTTT.

J is TRBJ1-1 and V is TRBV11-3; D remains ambiguous. The CDR3 loop spans 15 amino acids. The germline V gene encodes CDR1 SGHNT and CDR2 YENEEA. The germline V and J ends were trimmed by 5 bases and 1 base, with 14 bases remaining between them. CDR3 in DNA: TGTGCCAGCAGCCCCTTTGGGTCTAGGAACACTGAAGCTTTCTTT. Amino acids: CASSPFGSRNTEAFF. The variable domain in full, completed from reference TRBV11-3 and TRBJ1-1, reads EAGVVQSPRYKIIEKKQPVAFWCNPISGHNTLYWYLQNLGQGPELLIRYENEEAVDDSQLPKDRFSAERLKGVDSTLKIQPAELGDSAVYLCASSPFGSRNTEAFFGQGTRLTVV.

The chain joins TRBV7-2 to TRBJ1-4; TRBD1 might be the D (5 bases). The V end lost 5 bases, the J end lost 0 bases, and 10 bases lay between the germline ends. CDR1 is SGHTA and CDR2 is FQGNSA in the germline V gene. The CDR3 runs to 15 residues. CDR3: CASSATRATNEKLFF. The CDR3 bases are TGTGCCAGCAGCGCAACCAGGGCAACTAATGAAAAACTGTTTTTT.

The rearrangement links TRBV4-3 to TRBJ2-7, with 10 positions matching TRBD2. This CDR3 comprises 15 residues. Germline V gives CDR1 LGHNA, CDR2 YSLEER. V shed 1 base, J shed 2 bases, and the junction held 2 bases outside the gene matches. The DNA of the CDR3 is TGCGCCAGCAGCCAAGGCCTAGCGGGGGCCTACGAGCAGTACTTC. Translating it yields CASSQGLAGAYEQYF.